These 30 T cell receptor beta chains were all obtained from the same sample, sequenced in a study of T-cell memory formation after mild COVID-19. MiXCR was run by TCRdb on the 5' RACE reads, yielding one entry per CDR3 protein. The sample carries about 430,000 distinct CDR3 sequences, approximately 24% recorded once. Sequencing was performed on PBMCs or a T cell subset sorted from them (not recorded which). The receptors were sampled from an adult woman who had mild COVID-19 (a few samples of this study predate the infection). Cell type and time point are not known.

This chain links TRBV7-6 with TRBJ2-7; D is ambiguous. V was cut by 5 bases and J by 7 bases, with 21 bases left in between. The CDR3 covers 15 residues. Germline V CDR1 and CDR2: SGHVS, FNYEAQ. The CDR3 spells CASSPGYPRSREQYF. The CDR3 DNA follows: TGTGCCAGCAGCCCCGGCTACCCTAGGTCTCGAGAGCAGTACTTC. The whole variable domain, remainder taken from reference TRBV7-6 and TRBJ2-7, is GAGVSQSPRYKVTKRGQDVALRCDPISGHVSLYWYRQALGQGPEFLTYFNYEAQQDKSGLPNDRFSAERPEGSISTLTIQRTEQRDSAMYRCASSPGYPRSREQYFGPGTRLTVT.

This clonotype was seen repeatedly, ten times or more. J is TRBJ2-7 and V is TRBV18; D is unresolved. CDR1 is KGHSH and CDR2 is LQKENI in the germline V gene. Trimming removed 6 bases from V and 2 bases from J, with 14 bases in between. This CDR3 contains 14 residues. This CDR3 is CASSDLAQAYEQYF. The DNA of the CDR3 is TGTGCCAGCTCCGACCTGGCCCAGGCCTACGAGCAGTACTTC.

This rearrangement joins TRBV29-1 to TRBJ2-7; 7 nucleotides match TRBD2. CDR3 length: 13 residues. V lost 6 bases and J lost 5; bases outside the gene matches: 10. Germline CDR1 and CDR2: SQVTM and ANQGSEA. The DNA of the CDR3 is TGCAGCGTGAGGGAGGGGTATGGGCACGAGCAGTACTTC. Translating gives CSVREGYGHEQYF.

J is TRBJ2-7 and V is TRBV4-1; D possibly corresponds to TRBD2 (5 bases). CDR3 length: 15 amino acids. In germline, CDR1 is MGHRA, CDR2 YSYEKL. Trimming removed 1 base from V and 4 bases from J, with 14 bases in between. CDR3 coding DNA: TGCGCCAGCAGCCAAGGAAGGGCAGGAGGATACGAGCAGTACTTC. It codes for CASSQGRAGGYEQYF.

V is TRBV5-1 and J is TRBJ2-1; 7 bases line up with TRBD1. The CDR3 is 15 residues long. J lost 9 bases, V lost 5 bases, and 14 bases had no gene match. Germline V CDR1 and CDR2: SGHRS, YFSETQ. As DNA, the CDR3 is TGCGCCAGCAGTCTTTCCCGACAGGGCGCGGGTGAGCAGTTCTTC. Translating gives CASSLSRQGAGEQFF. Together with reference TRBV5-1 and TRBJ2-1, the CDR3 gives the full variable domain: KAGVTQTPRYLIKTRGQQVTLSCSPISGHRSVSWYQQTPGQGLQFLFEYFSETQRNKGNFPGRFSGRQFSNSRSEMNVSTLELGDSALYLCASSLSRQGAGEQFFGPGTRLTVL.

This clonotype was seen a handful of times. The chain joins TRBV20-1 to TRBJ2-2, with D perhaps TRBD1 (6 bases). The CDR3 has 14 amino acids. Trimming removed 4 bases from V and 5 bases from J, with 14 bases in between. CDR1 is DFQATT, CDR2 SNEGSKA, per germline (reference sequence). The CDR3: CSATTGHSTGELFF. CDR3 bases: TGCAGTGCTACAACGGGACATTCAACCGGGGAGCTGTTTTTT.

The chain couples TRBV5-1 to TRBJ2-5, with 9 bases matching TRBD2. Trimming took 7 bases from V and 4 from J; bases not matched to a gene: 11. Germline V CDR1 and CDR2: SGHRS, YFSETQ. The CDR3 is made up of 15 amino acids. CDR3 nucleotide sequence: TGCGCCAGCCGAAAGCGGGGGGCCGGGGGAGAGACCCAGTACTTC. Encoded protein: CASRKRGAGGETQYF. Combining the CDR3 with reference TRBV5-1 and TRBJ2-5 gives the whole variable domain KAGVTQTPRYLIKTRGQQVTLSCSPISGHRSVSWYQQTPGQGLQFLFEYFSETQRNKGNFPGRFSGRQFSNSRSEMNVSTLELGDSALYLCASRKRGAGGETQYFGPGTRLLVL.

CDR3 protein: CASSSGQPGYGYTF. CDR3 in DNA: TGCGCCAGCAGCAGCGGACAGCCCGGGTATGGCTACACCTTC. The V call is TRBV5-1, the J call TRBJ1-2; perhaps TRBD1 as D (6 bases). Between the trimmed V and J ends, which lost 4 bases and 5 bases, there was a span of 15 bases. Per germline, CDR1 SGHRS and CDR2 YFSETQ. The CDR3 covers 14 residues.

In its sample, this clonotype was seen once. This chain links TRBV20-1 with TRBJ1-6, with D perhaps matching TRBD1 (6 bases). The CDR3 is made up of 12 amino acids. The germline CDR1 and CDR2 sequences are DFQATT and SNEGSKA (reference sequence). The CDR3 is CRKGGFNSPLHF. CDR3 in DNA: TGCAGGAAGGGGGGATTCAATTCACCCCTCCACTTT.

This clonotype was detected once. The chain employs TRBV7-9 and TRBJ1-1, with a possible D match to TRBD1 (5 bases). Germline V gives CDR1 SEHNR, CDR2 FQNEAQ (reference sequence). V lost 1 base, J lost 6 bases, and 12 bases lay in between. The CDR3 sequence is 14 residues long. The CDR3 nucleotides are TGTGCCAGCAGCTTAGTTAGGGGTCCGGCTGAAGCTTTCTTT. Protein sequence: CASSLVRGPAEAFF.

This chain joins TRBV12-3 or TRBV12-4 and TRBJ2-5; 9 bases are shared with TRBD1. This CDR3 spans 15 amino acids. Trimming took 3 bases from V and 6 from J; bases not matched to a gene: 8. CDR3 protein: CASSLGTGLRKTQYF. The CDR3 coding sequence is TGTGCCAGCAGTTTGGGGACAGGGCTTCGGAAGACCCAGTACTTC.

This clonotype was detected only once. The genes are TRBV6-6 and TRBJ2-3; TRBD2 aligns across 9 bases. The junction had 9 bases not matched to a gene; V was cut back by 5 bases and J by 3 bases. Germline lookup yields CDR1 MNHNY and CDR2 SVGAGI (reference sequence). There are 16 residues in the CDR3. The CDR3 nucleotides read TGTGCCAGCAGTCCCGTGGTAGCGGGGGTAACAGATACGCAGTATTTT. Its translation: CASSPVVAGVTDTQYF.

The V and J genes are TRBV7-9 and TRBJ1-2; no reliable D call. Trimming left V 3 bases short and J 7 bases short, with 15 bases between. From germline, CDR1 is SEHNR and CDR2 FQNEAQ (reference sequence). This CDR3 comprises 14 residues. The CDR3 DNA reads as TGTGCCAGCAGCTTCGAGACGGGTCCGGGTGGCTACACCTTC. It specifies CASSFETGPGGYTF.

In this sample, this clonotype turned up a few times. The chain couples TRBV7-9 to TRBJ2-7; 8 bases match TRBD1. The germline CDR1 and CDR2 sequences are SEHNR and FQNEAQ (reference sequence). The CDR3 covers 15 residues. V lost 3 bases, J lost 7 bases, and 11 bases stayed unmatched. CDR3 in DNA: TGTGCCAGCAGCTTGGGGTCAGGGGGCTATGAAGAGCAGTACTTC. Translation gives CASSLGSGGYEEQYF.

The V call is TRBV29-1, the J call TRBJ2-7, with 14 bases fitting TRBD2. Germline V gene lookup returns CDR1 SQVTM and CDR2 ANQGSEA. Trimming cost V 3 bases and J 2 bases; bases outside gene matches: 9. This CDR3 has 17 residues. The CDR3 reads CSVELVGLAGGAYEQYF. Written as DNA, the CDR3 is TGCAGCGTTGAGTTGGTTGGACTAGCGGGAGGAGCCTACGAGCAGTACTTC.

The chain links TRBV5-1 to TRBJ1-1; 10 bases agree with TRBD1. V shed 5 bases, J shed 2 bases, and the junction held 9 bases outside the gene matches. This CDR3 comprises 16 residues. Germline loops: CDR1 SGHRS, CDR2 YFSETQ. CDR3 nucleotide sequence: TGCGCCAGCAGGGGGACAGGGGAAGGTCATAACACTGAAGCTTTCTTT. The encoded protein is CASRGTGEGHNTEAFF. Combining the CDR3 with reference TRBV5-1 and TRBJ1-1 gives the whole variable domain KAGVTQTPRYLIKTRGQQVTLSCSPISGHRSVSWYQQTPGQGLQFLFEYFSETQRNKGNFPGRFSGRQFSNSRSEMNVSTLELGDSALYLCASRGTGEGHNTEAFFGQGTRLTVV.

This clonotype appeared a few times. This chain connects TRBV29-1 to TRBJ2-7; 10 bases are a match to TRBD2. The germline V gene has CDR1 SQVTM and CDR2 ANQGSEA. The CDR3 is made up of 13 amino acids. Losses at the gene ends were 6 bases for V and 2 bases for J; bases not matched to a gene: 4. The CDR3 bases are TGCAGCGTGATAGCGGGAGGAACCTACGAGCAGTACTTC. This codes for CSVIAGGTYEQYF.

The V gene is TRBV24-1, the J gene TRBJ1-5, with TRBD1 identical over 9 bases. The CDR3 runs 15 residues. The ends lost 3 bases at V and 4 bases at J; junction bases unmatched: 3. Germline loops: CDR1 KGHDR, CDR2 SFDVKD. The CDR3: CATSDQTGGNQPQHF. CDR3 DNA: TGTGCCACCAGTGATCAGACAGGGGGTAATCAGCCCCAGCATTTT.

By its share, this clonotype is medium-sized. In nucleotides, the CDR3 is TGTGCCAGCAGCTTAGGGCAGAAATGGAACATTCAGTACTTC. Its translation is CASSLGQKWNIQYF. This chain connects TRBV7-8 to TRBJ2-4; D gene ambiguous. CDR1 is SGHVS, CDR2 FQNEAQ, per germline. The CDR3 runs 14 residues. The ends were cut back, 1 base at V and 7 bases at J, with 11 bases in the middle.

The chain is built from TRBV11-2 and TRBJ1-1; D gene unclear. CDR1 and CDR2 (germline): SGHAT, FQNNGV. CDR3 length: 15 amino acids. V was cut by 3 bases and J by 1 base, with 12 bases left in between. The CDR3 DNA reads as TGTGCCAGCAGCTTTAGAGCCCTGGAGAACACTGAAGCTTTCTTT. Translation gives CASSFRALENTEAFF.

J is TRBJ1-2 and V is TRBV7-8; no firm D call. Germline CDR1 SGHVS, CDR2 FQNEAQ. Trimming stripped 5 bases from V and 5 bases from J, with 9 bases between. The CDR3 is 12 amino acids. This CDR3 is CASSADRYGYTF. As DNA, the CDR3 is TGTGCCAGCAGCGCTGATCGGTATGGCTACACCTTC.

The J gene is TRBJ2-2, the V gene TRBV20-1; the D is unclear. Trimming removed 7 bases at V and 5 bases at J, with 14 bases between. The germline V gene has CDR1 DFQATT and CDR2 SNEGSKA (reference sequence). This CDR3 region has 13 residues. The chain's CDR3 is CSGRAPGTGELFF. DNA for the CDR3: TGCAGTGGACGGGCCCCCGGAACCGGGGAGCTGTTTTTT.

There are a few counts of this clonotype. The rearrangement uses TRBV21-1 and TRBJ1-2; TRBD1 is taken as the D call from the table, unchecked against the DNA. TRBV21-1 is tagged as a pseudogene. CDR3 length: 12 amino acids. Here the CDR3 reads CATDRARGGYTF. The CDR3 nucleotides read TGTGCCACCGACAGGGCCCGCGGTGGCTACACCTTC.

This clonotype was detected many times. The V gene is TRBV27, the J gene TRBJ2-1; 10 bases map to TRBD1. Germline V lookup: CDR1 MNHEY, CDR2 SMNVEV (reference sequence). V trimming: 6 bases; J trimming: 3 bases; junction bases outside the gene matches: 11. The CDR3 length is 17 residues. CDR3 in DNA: TGTGCCAGCAGCGAGACAGGGGGCTCACTATTCTACAATGAGCAGTTCTTC. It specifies CASSETGGSLFYNEQFF.

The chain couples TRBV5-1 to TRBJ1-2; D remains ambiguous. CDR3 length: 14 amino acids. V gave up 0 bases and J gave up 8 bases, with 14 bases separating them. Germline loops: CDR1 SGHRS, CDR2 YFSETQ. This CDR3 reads CASSLEGSSAGYTF. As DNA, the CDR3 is TGCGCCAGCAGCTTGGAGGGAAGTTCGGCGGGCTACACCTTC.

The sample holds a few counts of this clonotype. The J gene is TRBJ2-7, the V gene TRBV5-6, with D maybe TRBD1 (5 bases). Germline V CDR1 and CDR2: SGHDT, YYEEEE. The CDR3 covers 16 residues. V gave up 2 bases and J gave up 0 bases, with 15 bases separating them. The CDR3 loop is CASSLIVGRTSYEQYF. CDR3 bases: TGTGCCAGCAGCTTAATTGTGGGGCGGACCTCCTACGAGCAGTACTTC.

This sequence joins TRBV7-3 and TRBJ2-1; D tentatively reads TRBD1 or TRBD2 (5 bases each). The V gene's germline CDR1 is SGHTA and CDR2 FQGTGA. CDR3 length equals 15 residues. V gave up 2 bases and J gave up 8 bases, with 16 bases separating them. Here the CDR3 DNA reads TGTGCCAGCAGCTTATTGGCGGGCTTGGGGCATGAGCAGTTCTTC. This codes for CASSLLAGLGHEQFF. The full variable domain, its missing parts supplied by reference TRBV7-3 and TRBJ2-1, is GAGVSQTPSNKVTEKGKYVELRCDPISGHTALYWYRQSLGQGPEFLIYFQGTGAADDSGLPNDRFFAVRPEGSVSTLKIQRTERGDSAVYLCASSLLAGLGHEQFFGPGTRLTVL.

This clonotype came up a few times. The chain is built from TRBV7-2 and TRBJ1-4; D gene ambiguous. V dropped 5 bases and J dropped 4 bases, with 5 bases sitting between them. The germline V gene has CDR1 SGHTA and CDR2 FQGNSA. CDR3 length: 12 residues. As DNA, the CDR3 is TGTGCCAGCAGCCCCTATAATGAAAAACTGTTTTTT. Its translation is CASSPYNEKLFF.

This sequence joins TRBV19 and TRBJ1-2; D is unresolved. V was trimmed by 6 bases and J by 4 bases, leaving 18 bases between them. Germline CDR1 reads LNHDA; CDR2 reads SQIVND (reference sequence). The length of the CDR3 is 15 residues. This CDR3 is CASRMEGGPPYGYTF. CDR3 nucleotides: TGTGCCAGTAGGATGGAAGGTGGGCCTCCCTATGGCTACACCTTC.

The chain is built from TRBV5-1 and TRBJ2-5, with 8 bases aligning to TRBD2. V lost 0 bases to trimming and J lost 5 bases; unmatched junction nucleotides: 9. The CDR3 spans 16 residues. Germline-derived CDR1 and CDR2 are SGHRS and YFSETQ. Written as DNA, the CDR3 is TGCGCCAGCAGCTTGGCCGGGGGGGGCCGAGGGGAGACCCAGTACTTC. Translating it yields CASSLAGGGRGETQYF.